This record concerns one T cell receptor beta chain sequence. The data were taken from a study of blood T cell repertoires in COVID-19. Clones were sequenced by immunoSEQ multiplex PCR, and TCRdb holds only the in-frame ones, with some missing. Of around 340,000 clones detected, around 90% appear once; the ten largest clones hold approximately 4.1%. There are 18 residues in the CDR3. The ends lost 2 bases at V and 1 base at J; junction bases unmatched: 9. Germline CDR1 LNHNV, CDR2 YYDKDF (reference sequence). The rearrangement uses TRBV15 and TRBJ2-1, with 9 bases fitting TRBD1. This TCR was sampled from a woman between 55 and 75 years old with COVID-19, enrolled during active disease. The sequenced material came from peripheral blood. In nucleotides, the CDR3 is TGTGCCACCAGCAGATCCGGGACAGGGTACTGGTCCTACAATGAGCAGTTCTTC. This translates into CATSRSGTGYWSYNEQFF. Complete variable domain (other parts from reference TRBV15 and TRBJ2-1): DAMVIQNPRYQVTQFGKPVTLSCSQTLNHNVMYWYQQKSSQAPKLLFHYYDKDFNNEADTPDNFQSRRPNTSFCFLDIRSPGLGDTAMYLCATSRSGTGYWSYNEQFFGPGTRLTVL.